This T cell receptor (beta chain) was sequenced during a study of T cells after yellow fever vaccination. Study-level results: Abundant bulk-derived clonotypes could contaminate FACS-sorted repertoires. It was a small share of clonotypes that appeared in both CD4 and CD8 compartments. Among sorted memory subsets on day 0, almost all vaccine-responding clonotypes fell below detection.

V dropped 3 bases and J dropped 8; count of bases not matched to a gene: 11. The CDR3 is 17 residues long. Per germline, CDR1 SGHAT and CDR2 FQNNGV. TCRdb independently ran MiXCR on the 5' RACE reads; one entry per CDR3 protein. The data hold over 35,000 distinct CDR3 sequences, with over 5.5% observed a single time. V is TRBV11-2 and J is TRBJ2-1; 12 nucleotides agree with TRBD2. The sequence derives from a man under 40 who received the YFV17D yellow fever vaccine. The source material was PBMCs, either bulk or a sorted T-cell subset (CD4+, CD8+, memory, or dextramer-sorted; not recorded which), sampled 45 days after the yellow fever booster vaccination. DNA of the CDR3: TGTGCCAGCAGCTTTGGACCCGGACTAGCGGGAATCGATGAGCAGTTCTTC. Amino acid sequence: CASSFGPGLAGIDEQFF.